This passage covers 29 T cell receptor beta chains from one sample sequenced in a study of high-grade serous ovarian cancer treatment subgroups. TCRdb keeps only in-frame clones here, not all; method: immunoSEQ multiplex PCR. Of some 12,000 clones listed, 80% to 85% were seen once; the top ten hold under 8.5%. The tumor samples were collected prior to definitive surgery or chemotherapy. The sequencing input was tumor tissue. The receptor set was obtained from a human donor with high-grade serous ovarian cancer.

This chain connects TRBV2 to TRBJ2-5, with D tentatively TRBD1 or TRBD2 (5 bases each). Trimming removed 6 bases at V and 5 bases at J, with 16 bases between. The CDR3 is made up of 14 amino acids. The germline gives CDR1 SNHLY, CDR2 FYNNEI. Written as DNA, the CDR3 is TGTGCCAGCAGCCTCGGGACGGTGGTGGAGACCCAGTACTTC. As protein: CASSLGTVVETQYF. Looking up the rest from reference TRBV2 and TRBJ2-5 gives the full variable domain: EPEVTQTPSHQVTQMGQEVILRCVPISNHLYFYWYRQILGQKVEFLVSFYNNEISEKSEIFDDQFSVERPDGSNFTLKIRSTKLEDSAMYFCASSLGTVVETQYFGPGTRLLVL.

The chain carries TRBV6-5 and TRBJ2-5, with TRBD1 matching 8 bases. The length of the CDR3 is 16 residues. Trimming took 0 bases from V and 5 from J; bases not matched to a gene: 8. Germline V gene lookup returns CDR1 MNHEY and CDR2 SVGAGI. CDR3 sequence reads: CASSYSRGQGAETQYF. The CDR3 region has the DNA TGTGCCAGCAGTTACTCGAGGGGCCAGGGGGCTGAGACCCAGTACTTC.

The V call is TRBV19, the J call TRBJ2-5; 12 bases fit TRBD2. The CDR3 length is 15 residues. With V trimmed by 1 base and J by 3 bases, 0 bases remained unmatched. Germline-derived CDR1 and CDR2 are LNHDA and SQIVND (reference sequence). The DNA of the CDR3 is TGTGCCAGTAGTATAGGACTAGCGGGAGAAGAGACCCAGTACTTC. This gives the protein CASSIGLAGEETQYF.

The CDR3 spells CASTGQGAVLWQYF. CDR3 sequence (DNA): TGTGCCAGCACCGGACAGGGGGCGGTGCTATGGCAGTACTTC. The rearrangement links TRBV6-1 to TRBJ2-5; 11 bases agree with TRBD1. The CDR3 is 14 amino acids. CDR1 and CDR2 from the germline V gene are MNHNS and SASEGT. Losses at the gene ends were 7 bases for V and 11 bases for J; bases not matched to a gene: 12.

The rearrangement uses TRBV2 and TRBJ1-3; D remains unclear. Trimming took 4 bases from V and 0 from J, leaving 4 bases between them. From germline, CDR1 is SNHLY and CDR2 FYNNEI. The CDR3 has 13 residues. CDR3 residues: CASSGDSGNTIYF. The CDR3 DNA sequence: TGTGCCAGCAGTGGAGACTCTGGAAACACCATATATTTT.

This clone was seen a single time. The V call is TRBV5-6, the J call TRBJ1-2, with D tentatively TRBD1 (5 bases). From germline, CDR1 is SGHDT and CDR2 YYEEEE. The CDR3 extends over 15 amino acids. Trimming left V 5 bases short and J 2 bases short, with 16 bases between. The CDR3 DNA reads as TGTGCCAGCAGTCCTGACAGAGGGCTAAACTATGGCTACACCTTC. The encoded protein is CASSPDRGLNYGYTF.

The rearrangement uses TRBV25-1 and TRBJ2-3, with 12 positions matching TRBD2. V shed 5 bases, J shed 4 bases, and the junction held 4 bases outside the gene matches. CDR1 is MGHDK, CDR2 SYGVNS, per germline. This CDR3 has 15 amino acids. CDR3 residues: CASSPLAGGPDTQYF. CDR3 DNA sequence: TGTGCCAGCAGTCCCCTAGCGGGAGGGCCAGATACGCAGTATTTT.

DNA of the CDR3: TGTGCCAGCAGCCCCAATAGCCACGAGACCCAGTACTTC. It codes for CASSPNSHETQYF. V is TRBV7-6 and J is TRBJ2-5; D unresolved. The CDR3 runs 13 residues. Deletions cut 5 bases from V and 5 bases from J, with 12 bases between. Germline-derived CDR1 and CDR2 are SGHVS and FNYEAQ.

The V and J genes are TRBV29-1 and TRBJ2-3; D is ambiguous. CDR3 length: 14 residues. With 4 bases removed from V and 1 base from J, the gap between germline ends came to 12 bases. Germline values: CDR1 SQVTM, CDR2 ANQGSEA. The CDR3 DNA sequence: TGCAGCGTTGTATTGGCGTCGGGCACAGATACGCAGTATTTT. Its translation is CSVVLASGTDTQYF.

The V and J genes are TRBV7-8 and TRBJ2-5; tentatively, D is TRBD1 (5 bases). Per germline, CDR1 SGHVS and CDR2 FQNEAQ. The V and J ends lost 5 bases and 4 bases respectively, with 5 bases between them. The CDR3 is 11 amino acids. For the CDR3, the DNA is TGTGCCAGCAGCGACAGAGAGACCCAGTACTTC. Its translation: CASSDRETQYF.

Here the CDR3 DNA reads TGCGCCAGCAGCCGGAACAGGGGGGAGGTCACAGATACGCAGTATTTT. Protein product: CASSRNRGEVTDTQYF. The V call is TRBV4-1, the J call TRBJ2-3, with 8 bases matching TRBD1. This CDR3 has 16 residues. Germline trimming cut 4 bases from V and 2 bases from J; bases unmatched to any gene: 8. Germline assignment: CDR1 MGHRA and CDR2 YSYEKL.

This rearrangement joins TRBV6-1 to TRBJ1-5; TRBD1 might be the D (6 bases). Trimming took 6 bases from V and 6 from J, leaving 12 bases between them. This CDR3 contains 13 residues. Germline V gene sequence: CDR1 MNHNS, CDR2 SASEGT. CDR3 DNA: TGTGCCAGCAGCGACCAACAGGGTCAGCCCCAGCATTTT. Protein product: CASSDQQGQPQHF.

The V and J genes are TRBV29-1 and TRBJ1-1; D unclear. Germline V lookup: CDR1 SQVTM, CDR2 ANQGSEA. Trimming stripped 5 bases from V and 0 bases from J, with 7 bases between. The CDR3 sequence is 12 residues long. CDR3 nucleotide sequence: TGCAGCGTTAAACTTATGAACACTGAAGCTTTCTTT. Its protein product is CSVKLMNTEAFF. The whole variable domain, filled in from reference TRBV29-1 and TRBJ1-1, reads SAVISQKPSRDICQRGTSLTIQCQVDSQVTMMFWYRQQPGQSLTLIATANQGSEATYESGFVIDKFPISRPNLTFSTLTVSNMSPEDSSIYLCSVKLMNTEAFFGQGTRLTVV.

The V and J genes are TRBV7-9 and TRBJ2-1; 13 bases are a match to TRBD2. This CDR3 region has 15 residues. Germline V gene lookup returns CDR1 SEHNR and CDR2 FQNEAQ (reference sequence). J was trimmed by 5 bases and V by 5 bases; bases with no gene match: 3. The CDR3 region has the DNA TGTGCCAGCAGCCCGACTAGCGGGAGGAACAATGAGCAGTTCTTC. It specifies CASSPTSGRNNEQFF.

The chain recombines TRBV5-6 with TRBJ1-2; possible D gene TRBD1, 5 bases. The CDR3 contains 17 residues. Trimming removed 6 bases at V and 0 bases at J, with 21 bases between. From germline, CDR1 is SGHDT and CDR2 YYEEEE. The chain's CDR3 is CASTKGLATAPNYGYTF. CDR3 nucleotides: TGTGCCAGCACCAAAGGGCTCGCGACAGCCCCTAACTATGGCTACACCTTC.

The chain couples TRBV12-5 to TRBJ2-1, with 8 bases fitting TRBD2. Germline V lookup: CDR1 LGHNT, CDR2 FRNRAP. V dropped 4 bases and J dropped 7; count of bases not matched to a gene: 6. This CDR3 contains 14 residues. The CDR3 coding sequence is TGTGCTAGTGGTTCCGGTGTAGCGGGGAATGAGCAGTTCTTC. This translates into CASGSGVAGNEQFF. Looking up the rest from reference TRBV12-5 and TRBJ2-1 gives the full variable domain: DARVTQTPRHKVTEMGQEVTMRCQPILGHNTVFWYRQTMMQGLELLAYFRNRAPLDDSGMPKDRFSAEMPDATLATLKIQPSEPRDSAVYFCASGSGVAGNEQFFGPGTRLTVL.

The chain carries TRBV6-5 and TRBJ1-2, with TRBD1 as a possible D gene (6 bases). This CDR3 region has 13 residues. CDR1 MNHEY and CDR2 SVGAGI come from the germline V gene. Trimming removed 6 bases from V and 3 bases from J, with 11 bases in between. For the CDR3, the DNA is TGTGCCAGCAGCGGGACATTAGACTATGGCTACACCTTC. Translation gives CASSGTLDYGYTF.

This chain joins TRBV27 and TRBJ2-5; D is unclear. Germline CDR1 reads MNHEY; CDR2 reads SMNVEV (reference sequence). With 6 bases removed from V and 0 bases from J, the gap between germline ends came to 2 bases. The CDR3 has 11 residues. Here the CDR3 DNA reads TGTGCCAGCAGGTACCAAGAGACCCAGTACTTC. This sequence encodes CASRYQETQYF.

The J gene is TRBJ2-1, the V gene TRBV11-3; 13 bases align to TRBD2. V lost 5 bases, J lost 8 bases, and 6 bases stayed unmatched. The CDR3 length is 15 residues. Per the germline V gene, CDR1 is SGHNT and CDR2 is YENEEA. This CDR3 reads CASSPGLAGVHEQFF. Written as DNA, the CDR3 is TGTGCCAGCAGCCCCGGACTAGCGGGAGTACATGAGCAGTTCTTC.

This chain links TRBV5-8 with TRBJ1-5; a weak D match, TRBD1 (5 bases). Germline CDR1 is SGHTS and CDR2 is YDEGEE. The CDR3 contains 15 residues. Deletions cut 0 bases from V and 6 bases from J, with 13 bases between. The CDR3: CASSLGWGPSQPQHF. In DNA form, the CDR3 reads TGTGCCAGCAGCTTGGGGTGGGGCCCTAGTCAGCCCCAGCATTTT.

V usage is TRBV10-3 and J usage is TRBJ2-3, with D possibly called TRBD1 or TRBD2 (5 bases each). CDR1 ENHRY and CDR2 SYGVKD come from the germline V gene. Trimming took off 4 bases at V and 2 bases at J, with 16 bases between the two ends. CDR3 length: 16 residues. The CDR3 nucleotides are TGTGCCATCAGTGGGGGGTCGGCCGGGGTCACAGATACGCAGTATTTT. This codes for CAISGGSAGVTDTQYF.

This chain joins TRBV5-4 and TRBJ2-3, with D tentatively TRBD1 or TRBD2 (5 bases each). V was trimmed by 4 bases and J by 10 bases, leaving 19 bases between them. Germline V gene data show CDR1 as SGHNT and CDR2 as YYREEE (reference sequence). CDR3 length: 14 amino acids. The CDR3 region has the DNA TGTGCCAGCAGCGTGGGGGTGGAGCGGCTCGCGCAGTATTTT. Protein sequence: CASSVGVERLAQYF.

The chain has TRBV28 and TRBJ2-1; the D is unclear. CDR1 is MDHEN, CDR2 SYDVKM, per germline. V lost 5 bases to trimming and J lost 3 bases, with 8 bases between them. This CDR3 contains 13 residues. The CDR3: CASSLIGYNEQFF. The CDR3 DNA reads TGTGCCAGCAGTCTGATAGGCTACAATGAGCAGTTCTTC.

The chain couples TRBV7-2 to TRBJ2-2, with D unresolved. Trimming removed 6 bases at V and 4 bases at J, with 18 bases between. Germline-derived CDR1 and CDR2 are SGHTA and FQGNSA. CDR3 length equals 16 residues. CDR3 in amino acids: CASRTHGWSSTGELFF. In DNA, the CDR3 is TGTGCCAGCAGAACCCATGGTTGGTCTAGCACCGGGGAGCTGTTTTTT.

The chain recombines TRBV30 with TRBJ1-6, with TRBD1 identical over 8 bases. The V segment lost 4 bases and the J segment 6 bases; nucleotides outside the gene matches: 17. CDR1 GTSNPN and CDR2 SVGIG come from the germline V gene (reference sequence). This CDR3 has 18 amino acids. The CDR3 region is CAWTEPDRGGGSNSPLHF. As DNA, the CDR3 is TGTGCCTGGACCGAACCAGACAGGGGAGGGGGGAGTAATTCACCCCTCCACTTT.

This clone has just a few counts. The chain couples TRBV21-1 to TRBJ1-5. TRBV21-1 is given as a pseudogene. The CDR3 is 15 amino acids. Written as DNA, the CDR3 is TGTGCCAGCAGCAAGAGAGGGACGGCAAATCAGCCCCAGCATTTT. Translating it yields CASSKRGTANQPQHF.

Here the CDR3 DNA reads TGTGCCAGCACCCGAGGGGACCACTATGGCTACACCTTC. Amino acid sequence: CASTRGDHYGYTF. The J gene is TRBJ1-2, the V gene TRBV6-5; tentatively, D is TRBD1 (5 bases). The CDR3 is made up of 13 amino acids. Germline V lookup: CDR1 MNHEY, CDR2 SVGAGI. V dropped 7 bases and J dropped 3 bases, with 12 bases sitting between them.

The table lists this clone with a count of one. The V call is TRBV2, the J call TRBJ2-7; 7 bases match TRBD1. CDR1 SNHLY and CDR2 FYNNEI come from the germline V gene. V lost 6 bases, J lost 2 bases, and 10 bases stayed unmatched. The CDR3 is 15 residues long. The CDR3 DNA follows: TGTGCCAGCAGCGCCCTACAGGGGACCACCTACGAGCAGTACTTC. Amino acid sequence: CASSALQGTTYEQYF.

The chain couples TRBV5-4 to TRBJ2-7; TRBD2 matches 8 bases. J gave up 5 bases and V 10 bases, and 14 bases lay outside the gene matches. CDR1 is SGHNT, CDR2 YYREEE, per germline (reference sequence). This CDR3 contains 14 residues. In DNA, the CDR3 is TGTGCCTATCAAAATTCGGGAGGGATACACGAGCAGTACTTC. Protein product: CAYQNSGGIHEQYF.